Listed here is a single T cell receptor beta chain. This may stem from a read error, because a much larger clone lies one nucleotide away. The study enrolled patients aged 18 to 65 with newly diagnosed hyperthyroidism of under 2 months' duration. Patients having uncontrolled infection, another autoimmune disease, pregnancy or lactation were not included. It was 10 ml of fresh peripheral blood that supplied the PBMCs. The data were obtained in a study of T cells in Graves' hyperthyroidism and ophthalmopathy. This CDR3 region has 13 residues. Per the germline V gene, CDR1 is LNHDA and CDR2 is SQIVND (reference sequence). Trimming removed 7 bases from V and 6 bases from J, with 15 bases in between. Amplified regions were TCR beta CDR3 sequences from RNA transcripts. Using the HTBI primer set, a first-round RT-PCR was run on the TCR CDR3. One entry per CDR3 protein, called by TCRdb with MiXCR from the multiplex PCR reads. The sample yields 350,000 or so distinct CDR3 sequences, about 18% seen once.

Input material: blood. V and J are TRBV19 and TRBJ1-2; D unclear. The receptor's source is a woman aged 25 to 39 with Graves' hyperthyroidism that later progressed to Graves' ophthalmopathy. DNA of the CDR3: TGTGCCAGTATCGGAGGCAGGTCGAATGGCTACACCTTC. Its translation is CASIGGRSNGYTF.